A selection of T cell receptor beta chains follows, all from one sample in a study of blood T cell repertoires in COVID-19. Repertoires were generated with immunoSEQ multiplex PCR, while TCRdb's copy carries only in-frame clones and drops some. The sample shows 200,000 to 250,000 clones, around 85% of them seen only once. Sequenced input: peripheral blood. The receptors shown here come from a woman in her 30s who had recovered from COVID-19. The CDR3 runs from the conserved cysteine through the conserved F or W. The order of the fields is V gene, D gene, J gene, CDR3 DNA, CDR3 protein. A D gene is named only where the DNA matches it firmly.

v_call: TRBV3-1/TRBV3-2; d_call: TRBD1; j_call: TRBJ1-1; cdr3_nt: TGTGCCAGCAGCCAAGTGGGGGACAGCTGGAGAGTGAACACTGAAGCTTTCTTT; cdr3_aa: CASSQVGDSWRVNTEAFF
v_call: TRBV12-5; d_call: NA; j_call: TRBJ1-1; cdr3_nt: TGTGCTAGTGGTTTGGTGCGGGGGGGCACTGAAGCTTTCTTT; cdr3_aa: CASGLVRGGTEAFF
v_call: TRBV19; d_call: TRBD2; j_call: TRBJ2-3; cdr3_nt: TGTGCCAGTAGTTATCCTAGCGGGGGGACAGATACGCAGTATTTT; cdr3_aa: CASSYPSGGTDTQYF
v_call: TRBV7-9; d_call: TRBD2; j_call: TRBJ2-2; cdr3_nt: TGTGCCAGCAGCCCCGGGACTAGCGGGGGAATCTACACCGGGGAGCTGTTTTTT; cdr3_aa: CASSPGTSGGIYTGELFF
v_call: TRBV4-2; d_call: NA; j_call: TRBJ2-3; cdr3_nt: TGTGCCAGCAGCCCGGTCCCGGGGGACACAGATACGCAGTATTTT; cdr3_aa: CASSPVPGDTDTQYF
v_call: TRBV7-2; d_call: TRBD2; j_call: TRBJ2-1; cdr3_nt: TGTGCCAGCAGCTTAGCTGGGTTAGCGGGGGCCGGAAACAATGAGCAGTTCTTC; cdr3_aa: CASSLAGLAGAGNNEQFF
v_call: TRBV11-2; d_call: NA; j_call: TRBJ2-7; cdr3_nt: TGTGCCAGCAGCCCCGGGACACCCTCCTACGAGCAGTACTTC; cdr3_aa: CASSPGTPSYEQYF
v_call: TRBV9; d_call: TRBD2; j_call: TRBJ2-5; cdr3_nt: TGTGCCAGCAGCGGGGGAGCGGGGGGGCAAACAGGGACCCAGTACTTC; cdr3_aa: CASSGGAGGQTGTQYF
v_call: TRBV11-2; d_call: TRBD2; j_call: TRBJ2-7; cdr3_nt: TGTGCCAGCAGCCCGCGGACTAGCGGGGGATCATACGAGCAGTACTTC; cdr3_aa: CASSPRTSGGSYEQYF
v_call: TRBV5-4; d_call: TRBD1; j_call: TRBJ1-1; cdr3_nt: TGTGCCAGCAGCTCACAGGGGGGCCTCCCGAACACTGAAGCTTTCTTT; cdr3_aa: CASSSQGGLPNTEAFF